Described below is a single T cell receptor (beta chain) sequence and its context. This clonotype was recorded many times. Its cognate antigen has yet to be identified. No base-level quality is on record; no much larger clone is a single base apart. These data come from a study of beta chain bispecific antibodies for T cell cancers (dated by TCRdb to the early 2020s). Regarding the study in general: T cells from healthy donors were cocultured with T cell leukemia lines in the presence of bispecific antibodies, after which the depletion of each TRBV family was measured by TRBV sequencing of the surviving cells. Jurkat cells expressed surface TRBV12 (TRBV12-3), and HPB-ALL cells expressed surface TRBV5-5.

Broad study findings and their caveats: Apart from the targeted and closely related genes, all other TRBV family members appeared to be unaffected by the TRBV-directed bispecific antibodies. Cross-reactivity of the anti-TRBV5-5 antibody with TRBV5-6 was attributed to high sequence similarity between the two genes. Every sequenced sample contained a mix of leukemia cell line cells and normal T cells, and most targeted TRBV signal came from the leukemia cells rather than from the normal T cells. Relative to anti-CD19, the TRBV12-3 share of total TRBV signal was reduced by 98.9% after anti-TRBV12 exposure, whereas a nonsignificant more than 30% decrease was observed for TRBV12-4.

Libraries incorporated unique molecular identifier barcodes, which were used to quantify clonotypes. Qiagen AllPrep DNA/RNA Micro kits were used to isolate total RNA, and an Agilent TapeStation was used to check RNA quality. TCR beta libraries were constructed by 5' RACE, in which cDNA synthesis was followed by two PCR steps with TCR beta constant-region gene-specific primers. Sequencing of the TCR beta libraries was performed on an Illumina MiSeq platform. The published analysis was carried out like this. Reads were processed with MIGEC, MiXCR and VDJtools. Clonotype frequency was computed as the clonotype's share of unique molecular identifiers among all unique molecular identifiers in the sample. Nonfunctional TRBV genes classified in IMGT as pseudogenes or open reading frames, for example TRBV1, TRBV12-1 and TRBV21, were left out. Starting from the raw public reads, TCRdb applied fastp trimming at Q25, assembled clones with MiXCR and retained in-frame beta chains. Each record represents a unique CDR3 protein, reported with the most common genes and DNA among its rows. TCRdb assigned the V and J calls; the authors' analysis was not used. The sample table contains tens of thousands of distinct CDR3 sequences; only one count was recorded for about 2% of them. The ten largest clones add up to roughly 5.1% of the sample.

The sample's treatment or condition label is to be understood as: alpha-V12: anti-TRBV12 scFv linked to anti-CD3 scFv. T cells were expanded from blood mononuclear cells for two to four days using either anti-CD3 antibody OKT3 or CD3/CD28 Dynabeads. The anti-TRBV12 bispecific sample was taken from a coculture of Jurkat leukemia cells with normal T cells and was compared with an anti-CD19 bispecific control coculture. The culture conditions for expanded T cells were RPMI 1640 plus 10% fetal bovine serum, recombinant human IL-2 (approximately 100 IU/ml) and IL-7 (around 4.7 ng/ml). For cocultures, around 5 x 10^4 normal T cells were combined with around 5 x 10^4 target cells and bispecific antibody in around 100 ul and incubated for approximately 15 hours at 37 degrees C. Each bispecific antibody consisted of two single-chain variable fragments expressed in a single-chain diabody format with a His tag. Healthy human donors supplied the effector T cells, with peripheral blood mononuclear cells isolated from leukapheresis samples using Ficoll density gradient centrifugation.

Per the germline V gene, KGHDR is the CDR1 and SFDVKD is the CDR2. The CDR3 starts with the cysteine, ends with the phenylalanine, and has 13 residues. Just CDR3 DNA is preserved here, 39 bases in frame from base 1. V is shortened by 5 bases, J by 6 bases, and the region joining them spans 10 bases. The sequence was obtained from a human donor in good health. Some clones in this sample may be carry-over from other donors' samples. The chain links TRBV24-1 with TRBJ2-1, with the identity of the D gene unclear. The material sequenced was healthy donor T cells cultured with leukemia cells, taken from a culture containing a bispecific antibody targeting TCR Vbeta12. The CDR3 reads as follows: CATSVRERNEQFF. The DNA reads as follows: TGTGCCACCAGTGTAAGGGAACGCAATGAGCAGTTCTTC.